This TCR beta chain was identified during a study of blood T cell repertoires in COVID-19. The wider study: Acute-phase and convalescent COVID-19 samples originated in the United States, Italy and Spain. From T cells, B-cell-depleted T cells, or PBMCs came the material, which was cDNA or gDNA.

A single count supports this clone. CDR1 and CDR2 (germline): LNHDA, SQIVND (reference sequence). V was pared by 3 bases and J by 7 bases, with 7 bases of the junction left unmatched. The CDR3 loop spans 14 amino acids. In the original processing: Reference gene primer amplification gave estimated nucleated cell counts. Some clones are missing from TCRdb's copy, which holds only in-frame ones; the method was immunoSEQ multiplex PCR. V, J and clone size reflect that table, while D and trimming were determined from the DNA. Found here are fewer than 50,000 clones, 90% of them singletons; the top ten hold less than 30%.

The sequenced material came from peripheral blood. This clonotype was sampled from a man aged 60 to 75 with active or convalescent COVID-19. This chain connects TRBV19 to TRBJ2-5; the match to TRBD1 covers 8 bases. This chain's CDR3 is CASSIDRGIGTQYF. In DNA, the CDR3 is TGTGCCAGTAGTATCGACAGGGGAATTGGGACCCAGTACTTC.